This TCR beta chain came from a study of siplizumab effects on memory and regulatory T cells. The table came from immunoSEQ multiplex PCR; TCRdb's copy has only in-frame clones and leaves some out. The sample carries about 120,000 clones, less than 95% recorded once. V gave up 4 bases and J gave up 4 bases; unmatched junction bases: 1. The CDR3 has 13 amino acids. Germline V gene data show CDR1 as SGHTA and CDR2 as FQGTGA. Sequencing was performed on non-Treg CD4+ T cells sorted from blood. V and J are TRBV7-3 and TRBJ1-2, with 9 bases identical to TRBD1. This TCR derives from a human donor in good health. CDR3 sequence reads: CASSSDRGYGYTF. CDR3 in DNA: TGTGCCAGCAGCTCGGACAGGGGCTATGGCTACACCTTC.